Listed here are 2 T cell receptor beta chains from one sample, sequenced in a study of T cell changes during pregnancy in multiple sclerosis. Profiled with immunoSEQ multiplex PCR; TCRdb holds only in-frame clones, not every one. The sample holds roughly 66,000 clones; roughly 90% are singletons and the top ten take around 2.3%. The sequencing used peripheral blood, collected in the first trimester of pregnancy. These receptors all stem from a female donor with multiple sclerosis, enrolled in a pregnancy study.

The rearrangement links TRBV7-4 to TRBJ1-3, with a tentative D call TRBD1 (5 bases). The CDR3 totals 14 residues. V dropped 1 base and J dropped 4 bases, with 8 bases sitting between them. Germline V gene data show CDR1 as SGHVT and CDR2 as SQSDAQ. The CDR3 DNA sequence: TGTGCCAGCAGCTTAGGCCAGGGAGGAAACACCATATATTTT. It encodes CASSLGQGGNTIYF.

This chain joins TRBV12-2 and TRBJ1-2; the table's D call, TRBD1, has no DNA check behind it. TRBV12-2 corresponds to a pseudogene. This CDR3 has 17 amino acids. The CDR3 is CASRLAKLTGGGYGYTF. The CDR3 bases are TGTGCAAGTCGCTTAGCTAAGTTGACAGGGGGCGGCTATGGCTACACCTTC.